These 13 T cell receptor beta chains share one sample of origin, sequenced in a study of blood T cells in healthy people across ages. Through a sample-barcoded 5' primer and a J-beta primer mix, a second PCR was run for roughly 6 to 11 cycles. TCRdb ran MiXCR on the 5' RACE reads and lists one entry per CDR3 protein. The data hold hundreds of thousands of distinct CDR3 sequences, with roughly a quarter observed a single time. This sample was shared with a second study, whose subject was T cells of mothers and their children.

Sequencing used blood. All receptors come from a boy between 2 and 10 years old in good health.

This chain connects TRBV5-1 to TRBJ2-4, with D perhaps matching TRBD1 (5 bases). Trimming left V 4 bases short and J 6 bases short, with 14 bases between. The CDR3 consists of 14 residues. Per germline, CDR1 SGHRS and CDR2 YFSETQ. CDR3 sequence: CASSLRQGGNIQYF. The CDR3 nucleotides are TGCGCCAGCAGCCTCCGGCAGGGTGGAAACATTCAGTACTTC.

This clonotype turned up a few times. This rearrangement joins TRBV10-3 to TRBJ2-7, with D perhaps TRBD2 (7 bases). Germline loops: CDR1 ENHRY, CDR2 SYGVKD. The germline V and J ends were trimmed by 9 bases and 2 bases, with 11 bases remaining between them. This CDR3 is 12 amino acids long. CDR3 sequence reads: CAMGGTTYEQYF. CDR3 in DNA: TGTGCCATGGGGGGGACAACCTACGAGCAGTACTTC.

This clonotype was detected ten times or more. CDR3 nucleotide sequence: TGCGCCAGCAGTTCCGCGGGGGTCTCCTACGAGCAGTACTTC. Translated: CASSSAGVSYEQYF. The rearrangement joins TRBV5-1 to TRBJ2-7, with 7 bases aligning to TRBD2. The length of the CDR3 is 14 residues. The V gene's germline CDR1 is SGHRS and CDR2 YFSETQ. The ends lost 5 bases at V and 0 bases at J; junction bases unmatched: 5.

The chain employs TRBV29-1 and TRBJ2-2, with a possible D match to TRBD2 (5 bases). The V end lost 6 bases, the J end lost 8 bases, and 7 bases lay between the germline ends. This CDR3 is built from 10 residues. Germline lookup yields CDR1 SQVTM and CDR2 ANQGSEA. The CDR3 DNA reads TGCAGCGTGGGGAGTGGGGAGCTGTTTTTT. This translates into CSVGSGELFF.

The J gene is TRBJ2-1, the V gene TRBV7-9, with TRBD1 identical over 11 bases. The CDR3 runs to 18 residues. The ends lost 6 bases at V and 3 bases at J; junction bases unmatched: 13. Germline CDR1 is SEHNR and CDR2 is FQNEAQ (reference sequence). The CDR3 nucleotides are TGTGCCAGCAGTGGGGGTCGCACCGGGACAGGGGGCTACAATGAGCAGTTCTTC. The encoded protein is CASSGGRTGTGGYNEQFF.

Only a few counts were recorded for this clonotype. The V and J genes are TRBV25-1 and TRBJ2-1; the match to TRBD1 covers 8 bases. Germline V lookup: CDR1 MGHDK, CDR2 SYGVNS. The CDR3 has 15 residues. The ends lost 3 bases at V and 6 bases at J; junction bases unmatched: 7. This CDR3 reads CASSDPGQGGNEQFF. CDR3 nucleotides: TGTGCCAGCAGTGACCCCGGACAGGGAGGCAATGAGCAGTTCTTC.

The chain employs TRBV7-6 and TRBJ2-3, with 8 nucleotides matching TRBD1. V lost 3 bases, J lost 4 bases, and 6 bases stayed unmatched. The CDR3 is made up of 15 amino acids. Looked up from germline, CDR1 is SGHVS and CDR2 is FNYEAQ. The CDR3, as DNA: TGTGCCAGCAGCTTGAGGGACAGGAGGTCAGATACGCAGTATTTT. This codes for CASSLRDRRSDTQYF.

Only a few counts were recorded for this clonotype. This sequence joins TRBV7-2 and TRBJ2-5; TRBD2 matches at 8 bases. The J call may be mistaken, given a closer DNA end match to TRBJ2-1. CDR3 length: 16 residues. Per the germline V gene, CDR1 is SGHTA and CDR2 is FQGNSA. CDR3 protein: CASSLPPGLGSNEQFF. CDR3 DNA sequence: TGTGCCAGCAGCCTCCCTCCGGGACTAGGATCTAATGAGCAGTTCTTC.

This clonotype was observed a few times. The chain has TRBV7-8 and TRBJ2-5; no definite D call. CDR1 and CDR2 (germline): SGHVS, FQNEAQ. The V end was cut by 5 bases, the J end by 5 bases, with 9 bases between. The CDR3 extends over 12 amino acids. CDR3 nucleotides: TGTGCCAGCAGCCCCTTAGAGGAGACCCAGTACTTC. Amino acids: CASSPLEETQYF.

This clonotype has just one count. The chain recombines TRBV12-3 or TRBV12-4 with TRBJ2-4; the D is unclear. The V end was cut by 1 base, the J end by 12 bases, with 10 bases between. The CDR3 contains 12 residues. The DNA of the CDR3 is TGTGCCAGCAGTTTAGTAATTGCAGATCAGTACTTC. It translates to CASSLVIADQYF.

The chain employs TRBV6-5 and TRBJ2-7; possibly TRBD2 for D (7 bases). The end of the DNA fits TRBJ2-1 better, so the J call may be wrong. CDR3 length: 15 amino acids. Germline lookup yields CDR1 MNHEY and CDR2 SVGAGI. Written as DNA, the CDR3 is TGTGCCAGCAGTTACTCGGGGGGGGGCGAAGATGAGCAGTTCTTC. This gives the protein CASSYSGGGEDEQFF.

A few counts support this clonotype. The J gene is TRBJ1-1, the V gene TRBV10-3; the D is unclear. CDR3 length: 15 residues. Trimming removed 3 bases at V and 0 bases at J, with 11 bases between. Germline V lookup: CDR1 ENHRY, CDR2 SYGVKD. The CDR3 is CAISDSTLLNTEAFF. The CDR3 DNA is TGTGCCATCAGTGACTCGACCCTCCTGAACACTGAAGCTTTCTTT.

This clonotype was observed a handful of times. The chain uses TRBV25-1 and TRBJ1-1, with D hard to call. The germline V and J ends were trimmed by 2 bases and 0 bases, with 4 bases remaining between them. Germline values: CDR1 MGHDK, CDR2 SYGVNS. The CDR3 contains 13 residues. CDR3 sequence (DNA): TGTGCCAGCAGTGAAACGGTGAACACTGAAGCTTTCTTT. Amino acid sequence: CASSETVNTEAFF.